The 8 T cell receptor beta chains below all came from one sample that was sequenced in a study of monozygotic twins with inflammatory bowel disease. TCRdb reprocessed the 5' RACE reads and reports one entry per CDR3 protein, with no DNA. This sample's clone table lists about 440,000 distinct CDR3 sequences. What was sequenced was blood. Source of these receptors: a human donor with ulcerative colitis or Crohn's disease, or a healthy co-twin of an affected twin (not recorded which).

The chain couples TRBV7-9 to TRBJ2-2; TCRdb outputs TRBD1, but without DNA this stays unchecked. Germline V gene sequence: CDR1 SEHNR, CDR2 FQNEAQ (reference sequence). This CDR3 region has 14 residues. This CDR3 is CASSLGPGSGELFF.

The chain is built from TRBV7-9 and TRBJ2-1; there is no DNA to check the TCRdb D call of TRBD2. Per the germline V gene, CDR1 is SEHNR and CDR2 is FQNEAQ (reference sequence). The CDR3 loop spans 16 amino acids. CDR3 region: CASSLAPGLPYNEQSF.

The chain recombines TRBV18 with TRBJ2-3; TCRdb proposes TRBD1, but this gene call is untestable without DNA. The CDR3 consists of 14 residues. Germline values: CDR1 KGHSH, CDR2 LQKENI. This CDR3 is CASSTGQGADTQYF. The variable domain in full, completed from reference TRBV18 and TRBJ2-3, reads NAGVMQNPRHLVRRRGQEARLRCSPMKGHSHVYWYRQLPEEGLKFMVYLQKENIIDESGMPKERFSAEFPKEGPSILRIQQVVRGDSAAYFCASSTGQGADTQYFGPGTRLTVL.

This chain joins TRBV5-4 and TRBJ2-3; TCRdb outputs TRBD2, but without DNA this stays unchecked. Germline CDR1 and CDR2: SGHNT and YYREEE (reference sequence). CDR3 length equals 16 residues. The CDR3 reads CASSVKRGGGTDTQYF.

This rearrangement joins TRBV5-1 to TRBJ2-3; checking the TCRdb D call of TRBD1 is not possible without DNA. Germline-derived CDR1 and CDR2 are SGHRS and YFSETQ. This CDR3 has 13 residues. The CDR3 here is CASSWTSPDTQYF. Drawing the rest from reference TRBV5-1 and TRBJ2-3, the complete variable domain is KAGVTQTPRYLIKTRGQQVTLSCSPISGHRSVSWYQQTPGQGLQFLFEYFSETQRNKGNFPGRFSGRQFSNSRSEMNVSTLELGDSALYLCASSWTSPDTQYFGPGTRLTVL.

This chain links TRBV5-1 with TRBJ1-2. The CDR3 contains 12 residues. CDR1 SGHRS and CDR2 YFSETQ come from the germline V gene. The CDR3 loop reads CASRPDNYGYTF.

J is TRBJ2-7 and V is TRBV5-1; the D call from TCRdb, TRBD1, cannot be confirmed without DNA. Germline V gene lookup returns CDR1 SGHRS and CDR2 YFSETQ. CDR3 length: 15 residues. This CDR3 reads CASSSNRGGSSEQYF.

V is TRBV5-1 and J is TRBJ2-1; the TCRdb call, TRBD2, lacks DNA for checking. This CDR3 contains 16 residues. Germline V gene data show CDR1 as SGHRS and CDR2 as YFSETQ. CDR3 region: CASSQTGTVSYSEQFF.